This record covers a single T cell receptor beta chain. Its target is unknown. From 5'RACE with constant-segment primers came TCR alpha and TCR beta cDNA libraries that carried sample barcodes and UMIs. TCRdb reanalysed the 5' RACE reads using MiXCR and keeps one entry per CDR3 protein. The data contain 500,000 to 600,000 distinct CDR3 sequences, around 17% of them singletons. The CDR3 sequence is 15 residues long. CDR1 is MNHEY, CDR2 SMNVEV, per germline (reference sequence). Trimming stripped 3 bases from V and 0 bases from J, with 9 bases between. This sample was taken from a study of T-cell memory formation after mild COVID-19. General study results and limits: Memory cells collected pre-infection included some clones that later responded, suggesting cross-reactive memory joined. Contracting clones, day 15 to 85, had balanced CD4/CD8, and later expanders favored CD4+. Contracting CD4+ clones were located mainly in CM and EM, and CD8+ clones in EMRA.

The receptor was isolated from an adult woman who had mild COVID-19 (a few samples of this study predate the infection). Cell type and time point are not known. The chain is built from TRBV27 and TRBJ1-3; no clear D gene. The sequencing sample was made of PBMCs or a T cell subset sorted from them (not recorded which). Here the CDR3 reads CASSLAGFSGNTIYF. Here the CDR3 DNA reads TGTGCCAGCAGTTTGGCAGGCTTCTCTGGAAACACCATATATTTT.